This T cell receptor (beta chain) emerged from a study of T-cell reconstitution after alpha-beta-depleted transplantation in children. During its preparation, the TCRbeta library received unique molecular identifiers. TCRdb reanalysed the PCR reads using MiXCR and keeps one entry per CDR3 protein. The table includes 350,000 to 450,000 distinct CDR3 sequences, about a fifth detected once. The CDR3 covers 13 residues. The V gene lost 8 bases and the J gene lost 5 bases, with 15 bases spanning the gap. The sequence derives from a human donor who donated a stem cell graft to a child with acute myeloid leukemia. This rearrangement joins TRBV12-3 or TRBV12-4 to TRBJ1-1, with D perhaps matching TRBD1 (5 bases). The material was PBMCs from the stem cell graft donor, obtained from the stem cell graft. CDR3: CASAPRVRTEAFF. CDR3 in DNA: TGTGCCAGCGCCCCCAGGGTAAGAACTGAAGCTTTCTTT.